The 18 T cell receptor beta chains below all came from one sample that was sequenced in a study of graft-versus-host responses after intestinal transplantation. The assay was immunoSEQ multiplex PCR, and TCRdb's table has in-frame clones only and misses some. Of fewer than 45,000 clones in the sample, around 94% are singletons; the top ten hold approximately 0.8%. The sample in question was PBMCs, obtained 16 days after intestinal transplant. These receptor sequences come from a human patient who received an intestinal transplant, so some T cells may come from the graft donor.

The V call is TRBV11-2, the J call TRBJ1-1; a possible D gene is TRBD1 (6 bases). The CDR3 extends over 15 amino acids. The V end lost 7 bases, the J end lost 5 bases, and 20 bases lay between the germline ends. CDR1 SGHAT and CDR2 FQNNGV come from the germline V gene. DNA of the CDR3: TGTGCCAGCACCTCCAGTACAGTCAGGGGAACTGAAGCTTTCTTT. As protein: CASTSSTVRGTEAFF. Supplemented by reference TRBV11-2 and TRBJ1-1, the full variable domain reads EAGVAQSPRYKIIEKRQSVAFWCNPISGHATLYWYQQILGQGPKLLIQFQNNGVVDDSQLPKDRFSAERLKGVDSTLKIQPAKLEDSAVYLCASTSSTVRGTEAFFGQGTRLTVV.

The rearrangement uses TRBV9 and TRBJ2-1; 9 bases match TRBD2. The V segment lost 6 bases and the J segment 15 bases; nucleotides outside the gene matches: 22. The CDR3 runs to 16 residues. The V gene's germline CDR1 is SGDLS and CDR2 YYNGEE. The CDR3 is CASNVGSSGDGSRPFF. CDR3 DNA: TGTGCCAGCAACGTCGGCTCTAGCGGGGACGGCTCTAGACCGTTCTTC.

CDR3 coding DNA: TGTGCCAGCAGTGACGGTAATGAGCAGTTCTTC. Amino acids: CASSDGNEQFF. The chain uses TRBV6-1 and TRBJ2-1; D is unclear. The CDR3 runs 11 residues. The V and J ends lost 3 bases and 7 bases respectively, with 4 bases between them. Germline V gene lookup returns CDR1 MNHNS and CDR2 SASEGT.

A remark on this clone: Compared with germline, one end of the junction differs, possibly owing to a read error. This chain joins TRBV15 and TRBJ2-1, with a weak D call TRBD1 (6 bases). CDR3 length: 13 amino acids. Germline values: CDR1 LNHNV, CDR2 YYDKDF (reference sequence). The DNA for the CDR3 is TGTGCCACCACACAGGGCGCCTCCCATGAGCAGCTCTTC. Translating it yields CATTQGASHEQLF.

This clone was observed a handful of times. V and J are TRBV27 and TRBJ2-7; D tentatively reads TRBD1 or TRBD2 (5 bases each). The CDR3 covers 11 residues. Germline V gene data show CDR1 as MNHEY and CDR2 as SMNVEV (reference sequence). V was cut by 2 bases and J by 6 bases, with 5 bases left in between. Here the CDR3 reads CASSLGGEQYF. In DNA, the CDR3 is TGTGCCAGCAGTTTAGGGGGCGAGCAGTACTTC.

V and J are TRBV28 and TRBJ1-2; the match to TRBD1 covers 7 bases. The length of the CDR3 is 15 residues. Germline loops: CDR1 MDHEN, CDR2 SYDVKM. Trimming cost V 1 base and J 3 bases; bases outside gene matches: 5. Written as DNA, the CDR3 is TGTGCCAGCAGTTTATCCCAGACAGGGCACTATGGCTACACCTTC. Protein sequence: CASSLSQTGHYGYTF.

This clone was seen a single time. The chain combines TRBV13 with TRBJ2-1, with 14 nucleotides matching TRBD2. From germline, CDR1 is PRHDT and CDR2 FYEKMQ (reference sequence). J was trimmed by 12 bases and V by 5 bases; bases with no gene match: 12. This CDR3 has 16 residues. The CDR3 DNA reads TGTGCCAGCAGCGCCGACGGGACTAGCGGGAGATCGGGGCAGTTCTTC. It codes for CASSADGTSGRSGQFF.

The rearrangement uses TRBV4-1 and TRBJ2-1; TRBD2 matches 10 bases. The CDR3 is 18 amino acids. Germline V gives CDR1 MGHRA, CDR2 YSYEKL. V shed 0 bases, J shed 2 bases, and the junction held 7 bases outside the gene matches. DNA of the CDR3: TGCGCCAGCAGCCAAGATCTGTTAGCGGGAGGACCCTACAATGAGCAGTTCTTC. It encodes CASSQDLLAGGPYNEQFF.

The J gene is TRBJ2-5, the V gene TRBV6-8; no reliable D call. Trimming removed 7 bases at V and 3 bases at J, with 12 bases between. Germline V gene lookup returns CDR1 MNHGY and CDR2 SAAAGT. This CDR3 is built from 13 residues. The DNA for the CDR3 is TGTGCCAGCACCAAGGGTCTTGAAGAGACCCAGTACTTC. Its translation is CASTKGLEETQYF.

The chain employs TRBV27 and TRBJ2-5; possible D gene TRBD1, 5 bases. Trimming stripped 6 bases from V and 6 bases from J, with 23 bases between. Germline V gene lookup returns CDR1 MNHEY and CDR2 SMNVEV (reference sequence). The CDR3 runs to 16 residues. In nucleotides, the CDR3 is TGTGCCAGCAGAGGGGTGGGGCAGGGTGGGAAAAAGACCCAGTACTTC. Translation: CASRGVGQGGKKTQYF.

The CDR3 bases are TGTGCCAGCAGCGTAGATCACAGGCTTATAGGCTACACCTTC. Protein sequence: CASSVDHRLIGYTF. This chain joins TRBV9 and TRBJ1-2, with a weak D call TRBD1 (5 bases). This CDR3 spans 14 amino acids. With 0 bases removed from V and 8 bases from J, the gap between germline ends came to 14 bases. Germline values: CDR1 SGDLS, CDR2 YYNGEE.

V usage is TRBV28 and J usage is TRBJ2-7; D call uncertain. Germline V lookup: CDR1 MDHEN, CDR2 SYDVKM. The V end was cut by 6 bases, the J end by 6 bases, with 12 bases between. This CDR3 region has 12 residues. The CDR3 DNA sequence: TGTGCCAGCAGCCTACCCGTTGGCGAGCAGTACTTC. This gives the protein CASSLPVGEQYF.

The chain combines TRBV19 with TRBJ1-5, with 10 bases that match TRBD1. This CDR3 contains 15 residues. Looked up from germline, CDR1 is LNHDA and CDR2 is SQIVND (reference sequence). The ends lost 3 bases at V and 6 bases at J; junction bases unmatched: 5. The CDR3 protein is CASSIMTGGLQPQHF. CDR3 nucleotide sequence: TGTGCCAGTAGTATTATGACAGGGGGCCTTCAGCCCCAGCATTTT.

The V call is TRBV27, the J call TRBJ2-7; no clear D gene. The germline V and J ends were trimmed by 2 bases and 0 bases, with 11 bases remaining between them. The CDR3 has 15 residues. CDR1 is MNHEY and CDR2 is SMNVEV in the germline V gene (reference sequence). DNA for the CDR3: TGTGCCAGCAGTTTAGTCCAAAGAGGCTCCTACGAGCAGTACTTC. Protein sequence: CASSLVQRGSYEQYF.

A remark on this clone: At one end, the junction sequence differs from germline, possibly due to a read error. V usage is TRBV2 and J usage is TRBJ2-1; 11 bases fit TRBD2. CDR1 is SNHLY and CDR2 is FYNNEI in the germline V gene. The CDR3 consists of 14 residues. This CDR3 is CAGRGTSGNNEQFF. The DNA of the CDR3 is TGTGCCGGCAGGGGGACTAGCGGAAACAATGAGCAGTTCTTC.

The V call is TRBV2, the J call TRBJ2-6, with D uncertain. CDR1 is SNHLY and CDR2 is FYNNEI in the germline V gene. This CDR3 spans 18 amino acids. V was cut by 5 bases and J by 5 bases, with 22 bases left in between. CDR3 in DNA: TGTGCCAGCAGTAGAAGTCTTACCATACAAAGTCGGGCCAACGTCCTGACTTTC. Translating gives CASSRSLTIQSRANVLTF. The full variable domain, rest sourced from reference TRBV2 and TRBJ2-6, is EPEVTQTPSHQVTQMGQEVILRCVPISNHLYFYWYRQILGQKVEFLVSFYNNEISEKSEIFDDQFSVERPDGSNFTLKIRSTKLEDSAMYFCASSRSLTIQSRANVLTFGAGSRLTVL.

The V and J genes are TRBV7-9 and TRBJ1-1; perhaps TRBD1 as D (5 bases). Germline V gives CDR1 SEHNR, CDR2 FQNEAQ (reference sequence). V lost 2 bases, J lost 1 base, and 11 bases lay in between. This CDR3 comprises 15 residues. The DNA for the CDR3 is TGTGCCAGCAGCTTAAGTATGGGGGGGAACACTGAAGCTTTCTTT. Its translation: CASSLSMGGNTEAFF. The complete variable domain, with remaining parts taken from reference TRBV7-9 and TRBJ1-1, reads DTGVSQNPRHKITKRGQNVTFRCDPISEHNRLYWYRQTLGQGPEFLTYFQNEAQLEKSRLLSDRFSAERPKGSFSTLEIQRTEQGDSAMYLCASSLSMGGNTEAFFGQGTRLTVV.

This CDR3 is CASSTGTGYTGELFF. The CDR3 region has the DNA TGTGCCAGCAGTACCGGGACAGGGTACACCGGGGAGCTGTTTTTT. V usage is TRBV6-5 and J usage is TRBJ2-2, with 9 nucleotides matching TRBD1. This CDR3 has 15 amino acids. The germline gives CDR1 MNHEY, CDR2 SVGAGI. Trimming took 5 bases from V and 3 from J; bases not matched to a gene: 4.